This TCR beta chain was documented in a study of Ad26.COV2.S vaccination and SARS-CoV-2 variants. Regarding the study as a whole: Total responses of T cells may have been underestimated by the analyses of TCR breadth and depth.

As for this clone: No antigen is known for it.

Stated treatment: over 15 received Ad26.COV2.S at low or high dose, single or two shots; 5 received placebo; per-sample allocation not given. The study sampled participants on day 63 after the first vaccine or placebo injection. Adults aged 18-55 years in Boston included the donor. Generated by immunoSEQ multiplex PCR, the TCRdb table keeps only in-frame clones and is missing some. The data contain some 290,000 clones, roughly 80% of them seen just once; the ten biggest clones take up 2% to 2.5%. CDR3 length: 14 amino acids. CDR1 is SGHRS and CDR2 is YFSETQ in the germline V gene. V lost 4 bases, J lost 3 bases, and 7 bases stayed unmatched.

This TCR came from a person aged 18-65 years who received the Ad26.COV2.S COVID-19 vaccine or a placebo. Sequenced here: peripheral blood, sampled in a trial of Ad26.COV2.S vaccine versus placebo. The gene calls are TRBV5-1 and TRBJ2-7, with 7 positions matching TRBD2. The CDR3 loop reads CASSLSSGGYEQYF. CDR3 bases: TGCGCCAGCAGCCTCTCGTCGGGGGGCTACGAGCAGTACTTC. The whole variable domain, filled in from reference TRBV5-1 and TRBJ2-7, reads KAGVTQTPRYLIKTRGQQVTLSCSPISGHRSVSWYQQTPGQGLQFLFEYFSETQRNKGNFPGRFSGRQFSNSRSEMNVSTLELGDSALYLCASSLSSGGYEQYFGPGTRLTVT.